This passage covers 6 T cell receptor beta chains from one sample sequenced in a study of cytomegalovirus exposure and HLA in healthy donors. A multiplex PCR was run with 60 Vbeta primers and 13 Jbeta primers. This table comes from immunoSEQ multiplex PCR, and its TCRdb copy is limited to in-frame clones, with some not included. This sample has about 160,000 clones; roughly 80% occur once, and the top ten carry approximately 2.4%. The sequencing sample was made of PBMCs. These receptors came from a male donor in good health and CMV-seronegative.

The chain joins TRBV5-1 to TRBJ1-6; 9 bases fit TRBD1. Per the germline V gene, CDR1 is SGHRS and CDR2 is YFSETQ. The CDR3 has 16 amino acids. The V gene end was trimmed by 4 bases and the J gene end by 8 bases; junction bases not matched to a gene: 10. CDR3 nucleotide sequence: TGCGCCAGCAGCATGAGACGGGGACAGGGCGATTCACCCCTCCACTTT. Amino acid sequence: CASSMRRGQGDSPLHF. Together with reference TRBV5-1 and TRBJ1-6, the CDR3 gives the full variable domain: KAGVTQTPRYLIKTRGQQVTLSCSPISGHRSVSWYQQTPGQGLQFLFEYFSETQRNKGNFPGRFSGRQFSNSRSEMNVSTLELGDSALYLCASSMRRGQGDSPLHFGNGTRLTVT.

This clone has more than one count but fewer than ten. This chain uses TRBV7-9 with TRBJ2-7; the D gene is possibly TRBD2 (5 bases). From germline, CDR1 is SEHNR and CDR2 FQNEAQ (reference sequence). Trimming took off 7 bases at V and 6 bases at J, with 13 bases between the two ends. The CDR3 spans 12 residues. The CDR3, as DNA: TGTGCCAGCACCTCTGGCACTAGCGAGCAGTACTTC. The encoded protein is CASTSGTSEQYF.

The chain joins TRBV9 to TRBJ2-7; a weak D match, TRBD1 (10 bases). The CDR3 is 22 residues long. Germline CDR1 SGDLS, CDR2 YYNGEE. Trimming stripped 3 bases from V and 3 bases from J, with 37 bases between. CDR3 sequence (DNA): TGTGCCAGCAGCGCGTTTGACAGGGGGCGCGAGGGTAGCGGGAGTAAAAGCTACGAGCAGTACTTC. Translating gives CASSAFDRGREGSGSKSYEQYF.

The gene calls are TRBV5-1 and TRBJ2-5; D is perhaps TRBD1 (6 bases). Germline loops: CDR1 SGHRS, CDR2 YFSETQ. The CDR3 runs 12 residues. The V end was cut by 5 bases, the J end by 3 bases, with 8 bases between. The chain's CDR3 is CASRRTEETQYF. In DNA form, the CDR3 reads TGCGCCAGCAGGCGGACAGAAGAGACCCAGTACTTC.

Only a few counts were recorded for this clone. The chain employs TRBV9 and TRBJ2-7; 9 bases match TRBD1. Germline CDR1 SGDLS, CDR2 YYNGEE. The ends lost 0 bases at V and 3 bases at J; junction bases unmatched: 4. There are 15 residues in the CDR3. The CDR3 DNA is TGTGCCAGCAGCGTAGAGTCGGGACAGGGCTACGAGCAGTACTTC. This sequence encodes CASSVESGQGYEQYF.

The rearrangement uses TRBV9 and TRBJ2-1; 10 bases are shared with TRBD1. CDR3 length: 15 residues. V trimming: 4 bases; J trimming: 5 bases; junction bases outside the gene matches: 6. The germline CDR1 and CDR2 sequences are SGDLS and YYNGEE. This CDR3 is CASSPWDRGNNEQFF. For the CDR3, the DNA is TGTGCCAGCAGCCCCTGGGACAGGGGCAACAATGAGCAGTTCTTC. Supplemented by reference TRBV9 and TRBJ2-1, the full variable domain reads DSGVTQTPKHLITATGQRVTLRCSPRSGDLSVYWYQQSLDQGLQFLIQYYNGEERAKGNILERFSAQQFPDLHSELNLSSLELGDSALYFCASSPWDRGNNEQFFGPGTRLTVL.